This T cell receptor beta chain was documented in a study of shared clonotypes between healthy human individuals. In the naive CD8 group, cells lacked CD45RO and were positively selected for CCR7, so terminally differentiated effector memory CD45RA+ cells were left out. Sequencing was performed with immunoSEQ multiplex PCR; in TCRdb, only in-frame clones are kept and a portion is missing. There are about 2.1 million clones in the sample; 93% occur only once, and over 1.5% lies in the top ten. V was trimmed by 8 bases and J by 3 bases, leaving 17 bases between them. Per germline, CDR1 SNHLY and CDR2 FYNNEI. The CDR3 has 14 residues.

Sequenced input: naive CD8+ T cells from PBMCs. This TCR derives from a man aged 18 to 35 in good health. Some clones in this sample may be carry-over from other donors' samples. This chain uses TRBV2 with TRBJ2-7; no firm D call. CDR3 in amino acids: CASVAAMGLYEQYF. DNA for the CDR3: TGTGCCAGCGTCGCGGCGATGGGTCTCTACGAGCAGTACTTC. The variable domain in full, completed from reference TRBV2 and TRBJ2-7, reads EPEVTQTPSHQVTQMGQEVILRCVPISNHLYFYWYRQILGQKVEFLVSFYNNEISEKSEIFDDQFSVERPDGSNFTLKIRSTKLEDSAMYFCASVAAMGLYEQYFGPGTRLTVT.